Below, one T cell receptor beta chain is given with its context. Its antigen is unknown. Isolation per sample recovered at least 7 million PBMCs. The data were taken from a study of blood T cells in healthy people across ages. This CDR3 region has 15 residues. Germline V CDR1 and CDR2: LGHNA, YSLEER. V was pared by 4 bases and J by 2 bases, with 14 bases between. The study, taken as a whole, reports: With donor CMV status unknown, expanded clonotype changes were possibly confounded.

Combining a sample-barcoded 5' primer with a J-beta primer mix, a second PCR ran for roughly 7 to 11 cycles. TCRdb fed the 5' RACE reads into MiXCR, producing one record per CDR3 protein. Altogether 1.8 million or so distinct CDR3 sequences are present, about 39% being singletons, with the ten largest covering more than 20%. Material: blood. V is TRBV4-3 and J is TRBJ2-5, with D possibly TRBD1 on 6 matching bases. The TCR comes from a human donor in good health. For the CDR3, the DNA is TGCGCCAGCAGCCGCTCCTGGACAGTACAAGAGACCCAGTACTTC. This codes for CASSRSWTVQETQYF.